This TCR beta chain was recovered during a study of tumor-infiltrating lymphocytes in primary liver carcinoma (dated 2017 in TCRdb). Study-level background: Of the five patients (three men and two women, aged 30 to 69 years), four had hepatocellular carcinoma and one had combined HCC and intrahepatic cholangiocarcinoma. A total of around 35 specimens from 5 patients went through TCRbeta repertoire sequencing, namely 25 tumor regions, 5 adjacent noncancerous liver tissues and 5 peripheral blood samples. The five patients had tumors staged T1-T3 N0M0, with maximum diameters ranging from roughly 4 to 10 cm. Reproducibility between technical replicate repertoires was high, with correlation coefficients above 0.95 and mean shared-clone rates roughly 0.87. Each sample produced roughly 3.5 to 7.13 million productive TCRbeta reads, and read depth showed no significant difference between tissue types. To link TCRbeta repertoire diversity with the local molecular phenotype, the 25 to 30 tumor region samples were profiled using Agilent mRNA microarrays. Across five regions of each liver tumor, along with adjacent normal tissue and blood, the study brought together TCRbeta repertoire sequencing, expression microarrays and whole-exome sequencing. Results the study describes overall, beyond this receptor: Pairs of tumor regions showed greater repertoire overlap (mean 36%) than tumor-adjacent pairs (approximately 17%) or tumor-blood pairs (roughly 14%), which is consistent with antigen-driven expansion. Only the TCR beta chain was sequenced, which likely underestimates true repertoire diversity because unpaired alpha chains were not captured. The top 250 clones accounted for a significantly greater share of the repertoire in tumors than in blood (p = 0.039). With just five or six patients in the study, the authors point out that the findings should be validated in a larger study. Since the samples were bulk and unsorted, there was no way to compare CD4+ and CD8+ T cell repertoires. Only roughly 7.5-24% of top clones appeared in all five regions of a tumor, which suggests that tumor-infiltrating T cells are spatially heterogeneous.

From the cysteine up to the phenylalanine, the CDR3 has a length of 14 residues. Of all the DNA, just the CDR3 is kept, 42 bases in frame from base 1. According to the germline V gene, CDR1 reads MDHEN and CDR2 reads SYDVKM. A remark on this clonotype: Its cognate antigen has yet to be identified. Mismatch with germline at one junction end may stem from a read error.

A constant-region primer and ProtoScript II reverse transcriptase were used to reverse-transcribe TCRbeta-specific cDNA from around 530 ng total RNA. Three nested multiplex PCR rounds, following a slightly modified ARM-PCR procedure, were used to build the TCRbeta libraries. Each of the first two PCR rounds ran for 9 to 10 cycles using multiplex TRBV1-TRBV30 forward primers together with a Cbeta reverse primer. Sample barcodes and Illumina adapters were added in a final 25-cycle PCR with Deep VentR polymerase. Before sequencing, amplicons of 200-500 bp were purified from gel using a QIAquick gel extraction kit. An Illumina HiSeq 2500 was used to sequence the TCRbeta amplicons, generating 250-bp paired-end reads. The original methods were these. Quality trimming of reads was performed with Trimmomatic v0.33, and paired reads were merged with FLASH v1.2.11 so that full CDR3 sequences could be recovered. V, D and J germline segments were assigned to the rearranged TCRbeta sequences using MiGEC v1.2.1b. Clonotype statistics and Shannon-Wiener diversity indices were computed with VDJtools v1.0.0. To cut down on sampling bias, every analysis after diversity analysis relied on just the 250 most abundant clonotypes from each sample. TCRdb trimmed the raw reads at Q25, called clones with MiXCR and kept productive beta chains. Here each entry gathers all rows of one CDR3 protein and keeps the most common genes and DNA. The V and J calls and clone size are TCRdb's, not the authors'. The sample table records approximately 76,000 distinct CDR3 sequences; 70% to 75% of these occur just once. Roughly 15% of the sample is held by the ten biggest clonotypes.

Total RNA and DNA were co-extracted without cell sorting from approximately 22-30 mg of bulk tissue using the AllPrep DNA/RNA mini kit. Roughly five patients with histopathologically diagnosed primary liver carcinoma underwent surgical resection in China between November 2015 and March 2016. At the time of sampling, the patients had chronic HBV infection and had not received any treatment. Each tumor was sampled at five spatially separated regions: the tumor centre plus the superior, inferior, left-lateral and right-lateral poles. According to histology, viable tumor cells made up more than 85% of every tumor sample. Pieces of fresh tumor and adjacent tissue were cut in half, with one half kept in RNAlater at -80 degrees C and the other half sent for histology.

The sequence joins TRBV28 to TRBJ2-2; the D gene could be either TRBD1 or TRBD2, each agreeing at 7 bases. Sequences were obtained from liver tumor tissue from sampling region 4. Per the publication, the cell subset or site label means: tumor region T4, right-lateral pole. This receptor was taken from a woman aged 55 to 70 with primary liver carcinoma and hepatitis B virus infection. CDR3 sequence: CASGGTINTGELLF. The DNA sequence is TGTGCCAGCGGCGGGACTATCAACACAGGGGAGCTGTTGTTT.